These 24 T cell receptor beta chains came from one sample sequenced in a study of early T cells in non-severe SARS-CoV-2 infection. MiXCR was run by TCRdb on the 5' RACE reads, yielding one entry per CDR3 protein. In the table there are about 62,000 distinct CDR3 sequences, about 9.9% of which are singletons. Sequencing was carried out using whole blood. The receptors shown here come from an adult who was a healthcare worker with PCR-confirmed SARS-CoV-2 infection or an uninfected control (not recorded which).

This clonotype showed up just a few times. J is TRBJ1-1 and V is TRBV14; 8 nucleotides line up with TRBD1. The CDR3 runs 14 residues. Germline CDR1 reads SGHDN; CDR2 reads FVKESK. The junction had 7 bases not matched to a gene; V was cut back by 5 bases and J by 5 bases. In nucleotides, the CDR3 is TGTGCCAGCAGCTTTTGGACAGGGCGGACTGAAGCTTTCTTT. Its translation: CASSFWTGRTEAFF. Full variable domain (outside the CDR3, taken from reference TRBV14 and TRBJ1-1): EAGVTQFPSHSVIEKGQTVTLRCDPISGHDNLYWYRRVMGKEIKFLLHFVKESKQDESGMPNNRFLAERTGGTYSTLKVQPAELEDSGVYFCASSFWTGRTEAFFGQGTRLTVV.

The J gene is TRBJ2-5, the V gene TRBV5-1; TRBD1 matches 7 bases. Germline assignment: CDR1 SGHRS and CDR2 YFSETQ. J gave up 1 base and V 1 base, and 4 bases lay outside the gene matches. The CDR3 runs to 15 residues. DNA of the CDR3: TGCGCCAGCAGCTTGCAAACAGGGGCCCAAGAGACCCAGTACTTC. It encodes CASSLQTGAQETQYF.

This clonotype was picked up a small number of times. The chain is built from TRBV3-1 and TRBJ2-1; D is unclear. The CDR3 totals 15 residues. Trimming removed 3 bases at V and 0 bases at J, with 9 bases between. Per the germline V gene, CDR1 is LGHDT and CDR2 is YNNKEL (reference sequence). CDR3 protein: CASSHHKSSYNEQFF. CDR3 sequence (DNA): TGTGCCAGCAGCCACCACAAAAGCTCCTACAATGAGCAGTTCTTC.

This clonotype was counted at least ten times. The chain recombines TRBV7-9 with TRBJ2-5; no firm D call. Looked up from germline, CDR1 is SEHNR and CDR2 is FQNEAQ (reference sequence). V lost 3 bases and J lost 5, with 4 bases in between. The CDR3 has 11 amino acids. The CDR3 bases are TGTGCCAGCAGCTTTCCGGAGACCCAGTACTTC. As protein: CASSFPETQYF. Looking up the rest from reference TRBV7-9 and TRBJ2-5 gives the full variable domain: DTGVSQNPRHKITKRGQNVTFRCDPISEHNRLYWYRQTLGQGPEFLTYFQNEAQLEKSRLLSDRFSAERPKGSFSTLEIQRTEQGDSAMYLCASSFPETQYFGPGTRLLVL.

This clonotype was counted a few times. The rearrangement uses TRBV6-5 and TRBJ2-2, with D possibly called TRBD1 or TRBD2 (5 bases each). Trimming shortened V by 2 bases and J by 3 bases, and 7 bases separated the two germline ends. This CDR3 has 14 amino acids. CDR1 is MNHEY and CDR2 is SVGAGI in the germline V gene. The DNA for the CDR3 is TGTGCCAGCAGTTACAGGGGAGACACCGGGGAGCTGTTTTTT. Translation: CASSYRGDTGELFF.

CDR3 in DNA: TGTGCCAGCAGCCAAGCCGGACTAGTCATTGGACCAGATACGCAGTATTTT. Its protein product is CASSQAGLVIGPDTQYF. This rearrangement joins TRBV3-1 to TRBJ2-3, with TRBD2 matching 7 bases. V shed 1 base and J 4 bases; nucleotides not matched to a gene: 11. Germline CDR1 LGHDT, CDR2 YNNKEL (reference sequence). The CDR3 is made up of 17 amino acids.

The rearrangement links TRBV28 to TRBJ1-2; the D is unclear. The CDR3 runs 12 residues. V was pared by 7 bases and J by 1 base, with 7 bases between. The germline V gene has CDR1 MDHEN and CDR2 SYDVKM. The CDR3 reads CASNTVNYGYTF. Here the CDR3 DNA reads TGTGCCAGCAATACAGTTAACTATGGCTACACCTTC.

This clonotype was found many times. The CDR3, as DNA: TGTGCCAGCAGCCAAGTCGGGGTGGAGCTGTTTTTT. It is translated as CASSQVGVELFF. The rearrangement joins TRBV3-1 to TRBJ2-2; TRBD2 is a possible D gene (5 bases). The CDR3 is made up of 12 amino acids. Trimming took off 1 base at V and 10 bases at J, with 7 bases between the two ends. Germline assignment: CDR1 LGHDT and CDR2 YNNKEL (reference sequence).

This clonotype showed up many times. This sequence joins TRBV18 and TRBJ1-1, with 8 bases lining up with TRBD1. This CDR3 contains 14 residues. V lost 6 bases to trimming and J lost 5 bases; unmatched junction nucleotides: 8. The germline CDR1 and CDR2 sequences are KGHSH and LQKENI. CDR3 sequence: CASSRTGPATEAFF. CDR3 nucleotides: TGTGCCAGCTCCCGGACAGGGCCAGCAACTGAAGCTTTCTTT.

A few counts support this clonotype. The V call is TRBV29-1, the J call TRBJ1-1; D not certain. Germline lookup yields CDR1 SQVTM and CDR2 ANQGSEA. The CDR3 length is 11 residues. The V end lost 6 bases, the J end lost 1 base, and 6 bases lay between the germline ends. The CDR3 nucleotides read TGCAGCGTACGAGAGAACACTGAAGCTTTCTTT. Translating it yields CSVRENTEAFF.

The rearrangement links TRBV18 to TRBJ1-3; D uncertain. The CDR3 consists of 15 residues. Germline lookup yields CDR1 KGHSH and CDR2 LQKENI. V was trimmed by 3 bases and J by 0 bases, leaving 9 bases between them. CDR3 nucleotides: TGTGCCAGCTCACCCGCGGGAAACTCTGGAAACACCATATATTTT. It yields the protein CASSPAGNSGNTIYF.

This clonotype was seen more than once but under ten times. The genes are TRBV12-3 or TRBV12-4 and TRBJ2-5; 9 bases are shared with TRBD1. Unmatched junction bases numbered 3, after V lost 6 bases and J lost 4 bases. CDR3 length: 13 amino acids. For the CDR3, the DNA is TGTGCCAGCAGACCGACAGGGGGAGAGACCCAGTACTTC. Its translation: CASRPTGGETQYF.

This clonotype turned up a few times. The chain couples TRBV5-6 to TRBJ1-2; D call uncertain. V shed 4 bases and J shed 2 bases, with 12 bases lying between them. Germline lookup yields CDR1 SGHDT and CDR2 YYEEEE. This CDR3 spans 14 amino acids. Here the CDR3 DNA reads TGTGCCAGCAGCCGCGGAACAGAGAACTATGGCTACACCTTC. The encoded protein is CASSRGTENYGYTF.

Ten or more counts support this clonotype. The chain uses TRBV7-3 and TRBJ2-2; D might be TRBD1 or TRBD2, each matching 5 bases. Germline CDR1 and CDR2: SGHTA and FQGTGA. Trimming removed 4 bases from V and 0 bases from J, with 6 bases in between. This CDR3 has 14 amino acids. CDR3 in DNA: TGTGCCAGCAGCTGGGGGACGAACACCGGGGAGCTGTTTTTT. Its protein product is CASSWGTNTGELFF.

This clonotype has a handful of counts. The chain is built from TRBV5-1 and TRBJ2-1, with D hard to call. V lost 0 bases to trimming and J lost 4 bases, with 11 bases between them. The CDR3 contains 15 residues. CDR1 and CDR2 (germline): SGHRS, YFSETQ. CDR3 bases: TGCGCCAGCAGCTTGGCCCCCATCCCGTACAATGAGCAGTTCTTC. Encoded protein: CASSLAPIPYNEQFF.

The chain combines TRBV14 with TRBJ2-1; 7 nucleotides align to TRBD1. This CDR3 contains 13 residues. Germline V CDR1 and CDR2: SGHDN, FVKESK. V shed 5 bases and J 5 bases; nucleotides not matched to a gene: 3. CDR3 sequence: CASSNRGNNEQFF. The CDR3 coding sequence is TGTGCCAGCAGCAACAGGGGAAACAATGAGCAGTTCTTC. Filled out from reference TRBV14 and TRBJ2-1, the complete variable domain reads EAGVTQFPSHSVIEKGQTVTLRCDPISGHDNLYWYRRVMGKEIKFLLHFVKESKQDESGMPNNRFLAERTGGTYSTLKVQPAELEDSGVYFCASSNRGNNEQFFGPGTRLTVL.

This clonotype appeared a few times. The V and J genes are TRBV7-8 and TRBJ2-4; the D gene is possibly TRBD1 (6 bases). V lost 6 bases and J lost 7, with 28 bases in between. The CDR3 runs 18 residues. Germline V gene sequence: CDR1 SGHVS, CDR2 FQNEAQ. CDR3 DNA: TGTGCCAGCAGTGAATTCCGCCCAGGTCAGGGGAAAGTCAACATTCAGTACTTC. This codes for CASSEFRPGQGKVNIQYF.

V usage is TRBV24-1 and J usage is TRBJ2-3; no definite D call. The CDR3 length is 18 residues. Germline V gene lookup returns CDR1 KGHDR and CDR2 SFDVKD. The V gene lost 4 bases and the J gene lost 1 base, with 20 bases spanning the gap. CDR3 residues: CATSDVPGRRSGTDTQYF. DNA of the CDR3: TGTGCCACCAGTGACGTCCCTGGTAGGAGATCTGGCACAGATACGCAGTATTTT.

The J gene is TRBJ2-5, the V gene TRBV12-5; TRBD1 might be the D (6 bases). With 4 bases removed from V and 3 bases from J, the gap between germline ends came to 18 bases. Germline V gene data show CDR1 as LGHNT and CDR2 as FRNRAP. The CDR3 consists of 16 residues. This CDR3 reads CASGSLLRGIEETQYF. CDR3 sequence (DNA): TGTGCTAGTGGTTCCCTTTTAAGGGGGATAGAAGAGACCCAGTACTTC.

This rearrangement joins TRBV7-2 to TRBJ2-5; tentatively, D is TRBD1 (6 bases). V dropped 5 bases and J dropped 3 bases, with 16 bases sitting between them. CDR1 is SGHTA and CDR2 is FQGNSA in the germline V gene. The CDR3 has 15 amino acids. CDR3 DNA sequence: TGTGCCAGCAGCCCAGAGACAGGCTTGAAAGAGACCCAGTACTTC. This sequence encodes CASSPETGLKETQYF.

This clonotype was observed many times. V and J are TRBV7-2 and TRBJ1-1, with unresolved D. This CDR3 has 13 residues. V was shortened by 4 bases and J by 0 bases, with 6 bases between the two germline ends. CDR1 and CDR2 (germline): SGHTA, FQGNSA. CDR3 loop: CASSSPLNTEAFF. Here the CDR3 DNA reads TGTGCCAGCAGCTCCCCCTTGAACACTGAAGCTTTCTTT.

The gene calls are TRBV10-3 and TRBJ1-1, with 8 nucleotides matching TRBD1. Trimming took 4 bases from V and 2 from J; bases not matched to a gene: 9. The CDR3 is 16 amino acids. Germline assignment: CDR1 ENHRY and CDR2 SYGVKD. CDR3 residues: CAISGLGRGQNTEAFF. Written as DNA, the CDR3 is TGTGCCATCAGTGGACTGGGCAGGGGGCAAAACACTGAAGCTTTCTTT.

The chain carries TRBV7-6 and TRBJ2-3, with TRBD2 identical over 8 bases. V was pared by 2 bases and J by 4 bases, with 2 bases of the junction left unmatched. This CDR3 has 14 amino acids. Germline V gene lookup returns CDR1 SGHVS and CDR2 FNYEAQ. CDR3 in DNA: TGTGCCAGCAGCTTATCGGGGGGGTCAGATACGCAGTATTTT. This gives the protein CASSLSGGSDTQYF.

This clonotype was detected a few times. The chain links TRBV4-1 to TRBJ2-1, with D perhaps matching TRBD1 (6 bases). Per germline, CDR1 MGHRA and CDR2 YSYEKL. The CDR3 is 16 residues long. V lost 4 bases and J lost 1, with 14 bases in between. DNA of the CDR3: TGCGCCAGCAGCCTGGGGGCCAAAGGTTCCTACAATGAGCAGTTCTTC. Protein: CASSLGAKGSYNEQFF.